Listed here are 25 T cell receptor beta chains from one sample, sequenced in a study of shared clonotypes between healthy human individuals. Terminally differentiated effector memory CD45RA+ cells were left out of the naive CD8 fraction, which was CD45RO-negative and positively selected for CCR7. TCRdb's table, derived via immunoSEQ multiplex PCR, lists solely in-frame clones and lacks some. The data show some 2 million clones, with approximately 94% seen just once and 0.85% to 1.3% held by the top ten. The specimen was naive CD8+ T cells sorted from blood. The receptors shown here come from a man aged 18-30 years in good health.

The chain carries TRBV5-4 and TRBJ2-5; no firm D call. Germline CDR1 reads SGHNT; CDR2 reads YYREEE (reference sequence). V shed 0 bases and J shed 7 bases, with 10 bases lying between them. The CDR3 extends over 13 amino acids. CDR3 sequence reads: CASSLAELGTQYF. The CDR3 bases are TGTGCCAGCAGCTTGGCTGAGCTAGGGACCCAGTACTTC.

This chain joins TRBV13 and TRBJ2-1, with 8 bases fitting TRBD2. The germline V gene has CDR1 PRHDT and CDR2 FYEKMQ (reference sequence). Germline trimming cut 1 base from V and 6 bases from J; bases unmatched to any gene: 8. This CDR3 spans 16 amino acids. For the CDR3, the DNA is TGTGCCAGCAGCTTAGAGGCGGGGGGCGTCTCCAATGAGCAGTTCTTC. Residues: CASSLEAGGVSNEQFF.

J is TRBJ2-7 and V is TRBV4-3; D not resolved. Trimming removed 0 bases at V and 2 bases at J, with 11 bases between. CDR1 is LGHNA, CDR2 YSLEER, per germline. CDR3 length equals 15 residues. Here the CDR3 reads CASSQEWGMPYEQYF. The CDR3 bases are TGCGCCAGCAGCCAAGAGTGGGGTATGCCCTACGAGCAGTACTTC.

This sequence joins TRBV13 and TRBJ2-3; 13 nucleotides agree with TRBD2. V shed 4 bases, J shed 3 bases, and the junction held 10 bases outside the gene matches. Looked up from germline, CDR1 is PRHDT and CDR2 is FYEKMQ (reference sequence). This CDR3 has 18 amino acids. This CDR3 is CASSSPGLAGSTTDTQYF. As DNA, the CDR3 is TGTGCCAGCAGCTCCCCGGGACTAGCGGGGTCGACTACAGATACGCAGTATTTT. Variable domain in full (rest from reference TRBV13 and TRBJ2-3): AAGVIQSPRHLIKEKRETATLKCYPIPRHDTVYWYQQGPGQDPQFLISFYEKMQSDKGSIPDRFSAQQFSDYHSELNMSSLELGDSALYFCASSSPGLAGSTTDTQYFGPGTRLTVL.

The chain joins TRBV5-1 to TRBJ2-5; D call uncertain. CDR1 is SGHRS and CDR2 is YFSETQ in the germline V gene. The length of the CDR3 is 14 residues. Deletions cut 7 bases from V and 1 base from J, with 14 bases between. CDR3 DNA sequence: TGCGCCAGCTCGCCGGTCGGGTTCCAAGAGACCCAGTACTTC. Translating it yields CASSPVGFQETQYF.

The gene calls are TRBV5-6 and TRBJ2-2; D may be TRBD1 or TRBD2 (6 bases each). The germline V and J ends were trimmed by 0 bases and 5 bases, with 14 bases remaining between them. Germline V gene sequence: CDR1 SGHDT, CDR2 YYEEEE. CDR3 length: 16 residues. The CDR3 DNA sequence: TGTGCCAGCAGCTTGGGAATCAGAGGGGGGACCGGGGAGCTGTTTTTT. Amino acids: CASSLGIRGGTGELFF.

CDR3 sequence (DNA): TGCAGCCCTTTTCGAACCATATATTTT. It yields the protein CSPFRTIYF. The chain has TRBV29-1 and TRBJ1-3; D remains unclear. V shed 8 bases and J shed 10 bases, with 9 bases lying between them. Per germline, CDR1 SQVTM and CDR2 ANQGSEA. CDR3 size: 9 residues.

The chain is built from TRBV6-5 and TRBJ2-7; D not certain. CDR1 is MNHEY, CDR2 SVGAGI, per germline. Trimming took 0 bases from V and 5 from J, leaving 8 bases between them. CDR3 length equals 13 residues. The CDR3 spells CASSYSAGNEQYF. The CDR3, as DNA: TGTGCCAGCAGTTACTCGGCTGGAAACGAGCAGTACTTC.

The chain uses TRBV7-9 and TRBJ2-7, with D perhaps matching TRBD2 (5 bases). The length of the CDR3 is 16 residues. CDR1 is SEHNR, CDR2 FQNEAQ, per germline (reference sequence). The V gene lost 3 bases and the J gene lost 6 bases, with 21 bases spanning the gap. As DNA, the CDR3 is TGTGCCAGCAGCTTTCGTCCAGCATTGAACGGAGGCGAGCAGTACTTC. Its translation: CASSFRPALNGGEQYF.

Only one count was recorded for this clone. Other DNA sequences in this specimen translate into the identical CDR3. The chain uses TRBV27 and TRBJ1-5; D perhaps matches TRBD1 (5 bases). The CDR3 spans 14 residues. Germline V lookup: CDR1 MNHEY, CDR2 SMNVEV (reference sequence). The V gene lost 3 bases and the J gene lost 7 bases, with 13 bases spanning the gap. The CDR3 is CASSLGQGIQPQHF. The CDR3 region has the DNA TGTGCCAGCAGTTTGGGCCAGGGCATACAGCCCCAGCATTTT.

This CDR3 reads CASSATGSIINQPQHF. The CDR3 bases are TGCGCCAGCAGCGCAACAGGTAGCATTATCAATCAGCCCCAGCATTTT. J is TRBJ1-5 and V is TRBV4-1; D perhaps matches TRBD1 (5 bases). CDR1 MGHRA and CDR2 YSYEKL come from the germline V gene. V was clipped by 5 bases and J by 3 bases, with 17 bases between them. This CDR3 contains 16 residues.

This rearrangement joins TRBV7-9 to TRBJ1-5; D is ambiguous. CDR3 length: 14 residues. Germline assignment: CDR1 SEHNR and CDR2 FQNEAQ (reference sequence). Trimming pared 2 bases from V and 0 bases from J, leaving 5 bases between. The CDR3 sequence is CASSLTNSNQPQHF. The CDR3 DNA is TGTGCCAGCAGCTTAACTAATAGCAATCAGCCCCAGCATTTT.

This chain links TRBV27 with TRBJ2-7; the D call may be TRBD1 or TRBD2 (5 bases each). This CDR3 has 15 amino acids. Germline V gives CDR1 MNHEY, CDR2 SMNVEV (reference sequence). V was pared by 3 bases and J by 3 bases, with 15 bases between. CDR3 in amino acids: CASSFRDVPGYEQYF. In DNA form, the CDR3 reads TGTGCCAGCAGTTTCCGGGACGTTCCAGGCTACGAGCAGTACTTC.

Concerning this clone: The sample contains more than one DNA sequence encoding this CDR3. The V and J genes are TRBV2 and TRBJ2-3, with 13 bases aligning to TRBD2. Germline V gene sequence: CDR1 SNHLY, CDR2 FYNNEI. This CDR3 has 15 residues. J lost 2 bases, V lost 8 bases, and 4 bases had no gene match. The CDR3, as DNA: TGTGCCAGCGGGGGACTAGCGGGGTCCACAGATACGCAGTATTTT. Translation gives CASGGLAGSTDTQYF.

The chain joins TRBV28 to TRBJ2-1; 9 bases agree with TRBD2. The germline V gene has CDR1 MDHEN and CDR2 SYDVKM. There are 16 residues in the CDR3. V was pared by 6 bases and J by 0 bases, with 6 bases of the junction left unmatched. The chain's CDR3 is CASRYSSGTSYNEQFF. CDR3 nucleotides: TGTGCCAGCAGATATTCTAGCGGGACCTCCTACAATGAGCAGTTCTTC.

The CDR3 DNA reads as TGCGCCAGCAGCTTGACAGGGAGCCCTGAAGCTTTCTTT. This translates into CASSLTGSPEAFF. The J gene is TRBJ1-1, the V gene TRBV5-1; D may be TRBD1 (6 bases). The CDR3 consists of 13 residues. The V end lost 1 base, the J end lost 6 bases, and 10 bases lay between the germline ends. Germline V lookup: CDR1 SGHRS, CDR2 YFSETQ. The whole variable domain, filled in from reference TRBV5-1 and TRBJ1-1, reads KAGVTQTPRYLIKTRGQQVTLSCSPISGHRSVSWYQQTPGQGLQFLFEYFSETQRNKGNFPGRFSGRQFSNSRSEMNVSTLELGDSALYLCASSLTGSPEAFFGQGTRLTVV.

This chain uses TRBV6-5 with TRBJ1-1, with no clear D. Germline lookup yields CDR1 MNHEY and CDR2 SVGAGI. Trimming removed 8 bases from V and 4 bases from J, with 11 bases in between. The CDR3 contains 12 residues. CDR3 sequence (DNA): TGTGCCAGCGAGAGCGAGGGCACTGAAGCTTTCTTT. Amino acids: CASESEGTEAFF.

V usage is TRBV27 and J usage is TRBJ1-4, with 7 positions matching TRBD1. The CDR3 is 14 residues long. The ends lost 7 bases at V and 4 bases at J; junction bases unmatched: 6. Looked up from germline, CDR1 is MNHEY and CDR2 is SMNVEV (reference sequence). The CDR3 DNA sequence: TGTGCCAGCAAAACAGGGGCGAGTAATGAAAAACTGTTTTTT. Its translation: CASKTGASNEKLFF.

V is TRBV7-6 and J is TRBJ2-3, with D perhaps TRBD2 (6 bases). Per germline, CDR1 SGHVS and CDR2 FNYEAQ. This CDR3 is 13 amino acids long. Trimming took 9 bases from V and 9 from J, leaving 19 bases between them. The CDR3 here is CASEEGVGVTQYF. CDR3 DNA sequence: TGTGCCAGTGAGGAGGGAGTGGGGGTAACGCAGTATTTT.

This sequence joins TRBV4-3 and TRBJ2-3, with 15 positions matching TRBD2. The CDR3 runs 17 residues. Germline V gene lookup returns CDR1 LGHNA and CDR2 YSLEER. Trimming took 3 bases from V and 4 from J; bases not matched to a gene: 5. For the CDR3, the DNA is TGCGCCAGCAGCCAGGGACTAGCGGGAGGTAGCGCAGATACGCAGTATTTT. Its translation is CASSQGLAGGSADTQYF.

The CDR3 loop reads CSVDGLITGELFF. Here the CDR3 DNA reads TGCAGCGTTGATGGGCTTATCACCGGGGAGCTGTTTTTT. This chain joins TRBV29-1 and TRBJ2-2, with D unresolved. Looked up from germline, CDR1 is SQVTM and CDR2 is ANQGSEA. Trimming pared 3 bases from V and 4 bases from J, leaving 9 bases between. The CDR3 runs to 13 residues.

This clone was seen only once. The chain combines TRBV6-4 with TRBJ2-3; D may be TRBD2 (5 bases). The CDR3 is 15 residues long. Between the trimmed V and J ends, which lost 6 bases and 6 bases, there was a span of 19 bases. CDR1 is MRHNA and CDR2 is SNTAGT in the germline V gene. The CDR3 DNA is TGTGCCAGCAGGGTGGGGAGTTTAAGTAAGGATACGCAGTATTTT. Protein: CASRVGSLSKDTQYF.

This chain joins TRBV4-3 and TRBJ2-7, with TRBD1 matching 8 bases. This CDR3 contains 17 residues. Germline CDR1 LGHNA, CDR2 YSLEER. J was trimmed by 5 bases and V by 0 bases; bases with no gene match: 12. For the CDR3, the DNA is TGCGCCAGCAGCCAAGAAGGGGCGGAGACAGGGGCCCACGAGCAGTACTTC. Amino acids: CASSQEGAETGAHEQYF.

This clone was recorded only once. The CDR3 region is CASRGGTGVLGGELFF. The CDR3 region has the DNA TGTGCCAGCAGGGGAGGGACAGGGGTTCTTGGCGGGGAGCTGTTTTTT. The chain is built from TRBV27 and TRBJ2-2; 10 bases agree with TRBD1. J lost 7 bases, V lost 6 bases, and 11 bases had no gene match. Germline CDR1 reads MNHEY; CDR2 reads SMNVEV (reference sequence). The CDR3 extends over 16 amino acids.

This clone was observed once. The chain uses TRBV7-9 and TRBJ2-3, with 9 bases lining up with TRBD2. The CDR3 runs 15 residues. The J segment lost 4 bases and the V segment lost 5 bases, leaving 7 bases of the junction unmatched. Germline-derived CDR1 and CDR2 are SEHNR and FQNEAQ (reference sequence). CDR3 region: CASSQIAGAADTQYF. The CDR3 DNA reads TGTGCCAGCAGCCAAATAGCGGGAGCTGCAGATACGCAGTATTTT.